This TCR beta chain originates from a study of T cell responses to AZD1222 COVID-19 vaccine. Turning to the study itself: Pooling was applied to second doses at about 4 or about 12 weeks. General study findings and limits: Spike as a whole was targeted by vaccine-associated CD4 TCRs, dominant at 160-218 and 743-854. Spike-specific TCRs gained breadth and depth after people received two AZD1222 doses. None of the repertoires were sampled until the peak T cell response had passed.

Comments on this clone: Its antigen is unknown.

Germline CDR1 reads SGHRS; CDR2 reads YFSETQ. The CDR3 sequence is 17 residues long. Losses at the gene ends were 1 base for V and 5 bases for J; bases not matched to a gene: 10. Sequencing was performed with immunoSEQ multiplex PCR; in TCRdb, only in-frame clones are kept and a portion is missing. The sample includes roughly 150,000 clones, approximately 91% of them seen just once. The specimen comprised peripheral blood, sampled on day 0 of AZD1222 vaccination. This chain joins TRBV5-1 and TRBJ2-7; 12 bases map to TRBD1. The sequence was obtained from an adult in good health. The CDR3 spells CASSLSAPGQGANEQYF. CDR3 nucleotide sequence: TGCGCCAGCAGCTTGTCCGCGCCGGGACAGGGGGCAAACGAGCAGTACTTC. The entire variable domain, with the rest obtained from reference TRBV5-1 and TRBJ2-7, is as follows: KAGVTQTPRYLIKTRGQQVTLSCSPISGHRSVSWYQQTPGQGLQFLFEYFSETQRNKGNFPGRFSGRQFSNSRSEMNVSTLELGDSALYLCASSLSAPGQGANEQYFGPGTRLTVT.